The 22 T cell receptor beta chains below all came from one sample that was sequenced in a study of human T cells and chemical hapten exposure. MiXCR, run by TCRdb on the RACE reads, gives a single entry per CDR3 protein. The data hold some 100,000 distinct CDR3 sequences, with about a tenth observed a single time. The time point denotes: patch test 2, 6 weeks after DPC sensitization. Noted treatment: therapeutic diphenylcyclopropenone sensitization with weekly scalp DPC. Sequenced material: whole blood, taken in connection with sensitization to the hapten diphenylcyclopropenone (DPC). The receptors originated from a woman in her forties with alopecia areata. Some clones in this sample may be carry-over from other donors' samples.

The chain carries TRBV2 and TRBJ2-2; weak D call: TRBD1 (5 bases). CDR1 is SNHLY and CDR2 is FYNNEI in the germline V gene. Deletions cut 5 bases from V and 0 bases from J, with 13 bases between. The CDR3 length is 16 residues. The CDR3 DNA reads as TGTGCCAGCAGTCTTAGGGGTGGATCGAACACCGGGGAGCTGTTTTTT. Its protein product is CASSLRGGSNTGELFF.

This clonotype was seen a few times. The V and J genes are TRBV11-2 and TRBJ1-2, with a tentative D call TRBD1 (6 bases). Trimming pared 4 bases from V and 2 bases from J, leaving 11 bases between. Looked up from germline, CDR1 is SGHAT and CDR2 is FQNNGV. CDR3 length: 14 amino acids. The CDR3, as DNA: TGTGCCAGCAGCTCCCAGACAGGAAACTATGGCTACACCTTC. Its protein product is CASSSQTGNYGYTF.

Many counts were recorded for this clonotype. The V gene is TRBV28, the J gene TRBJ1-6, with TRBD1 identical over 9 bases. This CDR3 has 15 residues. The J segment lost 4 bases and the V segment lost 2 bases, leaving 0 bases of the junction unmatched. Looked up from germline, CDR1 is MDHEN and CDR2 is SYDVKM. CDR3 bases: TGTGCCAGCAGTTTAGGGACAGGGTATAATTCACCCCTCCACTTT. The encoded protein is CASSLGTGYNSPLHF.

This clonotype has a count of ten or more. The rearrangement links TRBV6-5 to TRBJ2-7; 7 bases line up with TRBD1. Germline lookup yields CDR1 MNHEY and CDR2 SVGAGI. The CDR3 sequence is 12 residues long. The V gene end was trimmed by 6 bases and the J gene end by 5 bases; junction bases not matched to a gene: 4. This chain's CDR3 is CASSPDRDEQYF. The CDR3 coding sequence is TGTGCCAGCAGCCCCGACAGGGACGAGCAGTACTTC.

This clonotype was seen a handful of times. V and J are TRBV4-1 and TRBJ1-6; D gene unclear. The CDR3 sequence is 14 residues long. V was cut by 4 bases and J by 7 bases, with 11 bases left in between. Germline CDR1 reads MGHRA; CDR2 reads YSYEKL. CDR3 nucleotide sequence: TGCGCCAGCAGCCCCCTCGGGAACAATTCACCCCTCCACTTT. This translates into CASSPLGNNSPLHF.

The chain has TRBV9 and TRBJ2-7, with 7 bases fitting TRBD2. With 3 bases clipped from V and 0 bases from J, the junction kept 6 bases outside the gene matches. The CDR3 extends over 15 amino acids. The germline V gene encodes CDR1 SGDLS and CDR2 YYNGEE. CDR3 in DNA: TGTGCCAGCAGCGCCGGGGGGACCTTCTCCTACGAGCAGTACTTC. Protein product: CASSAGGTFSYEQYF.

The genes are TRBV7-2 and TRBJ1-4; D remains ambiguous. Germline V gene sequence: CDR1 SGHTA, CDR2 FQGNSA. This CDR3 is 15 amino acids long. Trimming left V 1 base short and J 0 bases short, with 6 bases between. CDR3 DNA: TGTGCCAGCAGCTTAGGGCCTGCAACTAATGAAAAACTGTTTTTT. It codes for CASSLGPATNEKLFF.

The sample holds a few counts of this clonotype. The chain recombines TRBV6-2 or TRBV6-3 with TRBJ1-6, with D unresolved. Trimming removed 8 bases at V and 10 bases at J, with 12 bases between. The CDR3 is 12 residues long. The V gene's germline CDR1 is MNHEY and CDR2 SVGEGT. In nucleotides, the CDR3 is TGTGCCAGCCGGAGGGTTGGATCACCCCTCCACTTT. This encodes CASRRVGSPLHF.

With regard to this clonotype: This may arise from a read error, as a much more abundant clone is one base away. The chain uses TRBV7-2 and TRBJ2-7; 7 bases agree with TRBD1. CDR3 size: 13 residues. The germline gives CDR1 SGHTA, CDR2 FQGNSA. Trimming took 4 bases from V and 7 from J; bases not matched to a gene: 7. CDR3 sequence reads: CASSSDRSREQYF. The DNA for the CDR3 is TGTGCCAGCAGCTCGGACAGGAGCAGGGAGCAGTACTTC. The entire variable domain, with the rest obtained from reference TRBV7-2 and TRBJ2-7, is as follows: GAGVSQSPSNKVTEKGKDVELRCDPISGHTALYWYRQSLGQGLEFLIYFQGNSAPDKSGLPSDRFSAERTGGSVSTLTIQRTQQEDSAVYLCASSSDRSREQYFGPGTRLTVT.

This clonotype has a handful of counts. The rearrangement uses TRBV11-3 and TRBJ2-2; D uncertain. The germline CDR1 and CDR2 sequences are SGHNT and YENEEA. The CDR3 runs 15 residues. The germline V and J ends were trimmed by 5 bases and 4 bases, with 14 bases remaining between them. The CDR3 here is CASSPRTGGTGELFF. In DNA, the CDR3 is TGTGCCAGCAGCCCGCGGACGGGCGGCACCGGGGAGCTGTTTTTT.

As concerns this clonotype: A read error may explain this, as a much larger clone is one base away. The chain employs TRBV11-2 and TRBJ2-7; D is unclear. The germline V gene has CDR1 SGHAT and CDR2 FQNNGV. CDR3 length: 12 amino acids. CDR3 DNA: TGTGCCAGCAGCTTAGATCAGGCTGAGCAGAACTTC. It specifies CASSLDQAEQNF.

At least ten counts were recorded for this clonotype. The J gene is TRBJ2-1, the V gene TRBV5-5; 8 nucleotides agree with TRBD1. The CDR3 has 18 amino acids. From germline, CDR1 is SGHKS and CDR2 YYEKEE (reference sequence). V was pared by 0 bases and J by 0 bases, with 8 bases of the junction left unmatched. The CDR3 here is CASSLGPRQGSSYNEQFF. CDR3 DNA: TGTGCCAGCAGCTTGGGGCCGCGACAGGGGAGCTCCTACAATGAGCAGTTCTTC.

The genes are TRBV3-1 and TRBJ1-6; D gene unclear. Per germline, CDR1 LGHDT and CDR2 YNNKEL (reference sequence). CDR3 length equals 16 residues. The V and J ends lost 2 bases and 0 bases respectively, with 8 bases between them. The CDR3 DNA follows: TGTGCCAGCAGCCAAAGGCCGAGCTCCTATAATTCACCCCTCCACTTT. Translating gives CASSQRPSSYNSPLHF.

This clonotype was picked up many times. The chain couples TRBV7-8 to TRBJ1-2; D is ambiguous. The CDR3 totals 13 residues. The germline V and J ends were trimmed by 0 bases and 6 bases, with 8 bases remaining between them. CDR1 is SGHVS and CDR2 is FQNEAQ in the germline V gene. The CDR3: CASSLARDHGYTF. Written as DNA, the CDR3 is TGTGCCAGCAGCTTAGCCCGGGATCATGGCTACACCTTC.

V usage is TRBV2 and J usage is TRBJ2-5, with a weak D call TRBD2 (6 bases). V was clipped by 0 bases and J by 0 bases, with 8 bases between them. The CDR3 is made up of 15 amino acids. CDR1 is SNHLY, CDR2 FYNNEI, per germline. DNA for the CDR3: TGTGCCAGCAGTGAAGCACGGGGGTACCAAGAGACCCAGTACTTC. The encoded protein is CASSEARGYQETQYF.

The table lists this clonotype with a few counts. This sequence joins TRBV5-4 and TRBJ1-1; the D is unclear. The germline V and J ends were trimmed by 1 base and 2 bases, with 12 bases remaining between them. Germline CDR1 SGHNT, CDR2 YYREEE (reference sequence). The CDR3 extends over 15 amino acids. The CDR3: CASSLNGRDNTEAFF. CDR3 coding DNA: TGTGCCAGCAGCTTGAATGGGAGAGACAACACTGAAGCTTTCTTT.

The chain recombines TRBV10-3 with TRBJ2-2, with 11 bases lining up with TRBD1. V lost 7 bases to trimming and J lost 4 bases; unmatched junction nucleotides: 8. The CDR3 loop spans 16 amino acids. In germline, CDR1 is ENHRY, CDR2 SYGVKD. The CDR3 here is CAITGQGAFGTGELFF. The CDR3 nucleotides read TGTGCCATCACTGGACAGGGGGCTTTTGGCACCGGGGAGCTGTTTTTT.

This clonotype turned up a few times. This chain connects TRBV2 to TRBJ1-4; D may be TRBD1 (5 bases). The germline V gene has CDR1 SNHLY and CDR2 FYNNEI. The ends were cut back, 3 bases at V and 1 base at J, with 9 bases in the middle. The CDR3 has 15 amino acids. Here the CDR3 reads CASSDWRGTNEKLFF. For the CDR3, the DNA is TGTGCCAGCAGTGATTGGAGGGGAACTAATGAAAAACTGTTTTTT. The whole variable domain, remainder taken from reference TRBV2 and TRBJ1-4, is EPEVTQTPSHQVTQMGQEVILRCVPISNHLYFYWYRQILGQKVEFLVSFYNNEISEKSEIFDDQFSVERPDGSNFTLKIRSTKLEDSAMYFCASSDWRGTNEKLFFGSGTQLSVL.

This clonotype was found a few times. This chain links TRBV4-3 with TRBJ2-7, with a tentative D call TRBD2 (6 bases). CDR3 size: 16 residues. Germline values: CDR1 LGHNA, CDR2 YSLEER. Trimming removed 0 bases from V and 2 bases from J, with 14 bases in between. This CDR3 reads CASSQDRGTLTYEQYF. The CDR3 DNA follows: TGCGCCAGCAGCCAAGATCGAGGGACTTTGACCTACGAGCAGTACTTC.

This clonotype was observed a few times. J is TRBJ2-7 and V is TRBV5-4; the D is unclear. Germline V CDR1 and CDR2: SGHNT, YYREEE (reference sequence). CDR3 length: 12 residues. V was cut by 4 bases and J by 5 bases, with 10 bases left in between. CDR3 DNA sequence: TGTGCCAGCAGCCCGGGCGCCCACGAGCAGTACTTC. Residues: CASSPGAHEQYF. Complete variable domain (other parts from reference TRBV5-4 and TRBJ2-7): ETGVTQSPTHLIKTRGQQVTLRCSSQSGHNTVSWYQQALGQGPQFIFQYYREEENGRGNFPPRFSGLQFPNYSSELNVNALELDDSALYLCASSPGAHEQYFGPGTRLTVT.

This clonotype was seen ten or more times. The chain links TRBV6-5 to TRBJ2-4; TRBD2 is a possible D gene (6 bases). Germline V CDR1 and CDR2: MNHEY, SVGAGI. V shed 4 bases and J shed 0 bases, with 10 bases lying between them. The CDR3 is made up of 15 amino acids. The CDR3 here is CASSSLGRAKNIQYF. CDR3 in DNA: TGTGCCAGCAGTTCCCTCGGGAGAGCCAAAAACATTCAGTACTTC.

This clonotype was detected only a few times. The chain couples TRBV6-2 or TRBV6-3 to TRBJ2-7; 10 positions match TRBD1. The ends lost 5 bases at V and 4 bases at J; junction bases unmatched: 8. The CDR3 totals 15 residues. Germline-derived CDR1 and CDR2 are MNHEY and SVGEGT. CDR3 in amino acids: CASSAPGQGYYEQYF. Written as DNA, the CDR3 is TGTGCCAGCAGTGCACCGGGACAGGGGTATTACGAGCAGTACTTC.